These 3 T cell receptor beta chains share one sample of origin, sequenced in a study of blood T cell repertoires in COVID-19. Clones were sequenced by immunoSEQ multiplex PCR, and TCRdb holds only the in-frame ones, with some missing. Of about 190,000 clones in the sample, about 85% were seen once. Sequencing was performed on peripheral blood. The receptors come from a man older than 75 with COVID-19, enrolled during active disease.

V is TRBV4-2 and J is TRBJ1-2, with unresolved D. Per germline, CDR1 LGHNA and CDR2 YNFKEQ. This CDR3 is built from 15 residues. The V end lost 2 bases, the J end lost 2 bases, and 12 bases lay between the germline ends. CDR3 protein: CASSQLLVSNYGYTF. For the CDR3, the DNA is TGTGCCAGCAGCCAACTCTTAGTTTCGAACTATGGCTACACCTTC.

The chain is built from TRBV6-5 and TRBJ1-3; D is unclear. This CDR3 is 16 amino acids long. V was pared by 0 bases and J by 2 bases, with 11 bases between. Germline V gene sequence: CDR1 MNHEY, CDR2 SVGAGI. The CDR3 sequence: CASSYSTGSPGNTIYF. CDR3 in DNA: TGTGCCAGCAGTTACTCGACGGGGTCTCCTGGAAACACCATATATTTT.

The chain combines TRBV15 with TRBJ2-3; D gene unclear. This CDR3 has 13 amino acids. Per germline, CDR1 LNHNV and CDR2 YYDKDF (reference sequence). V was clipped by 7 bases and J by 2 bases, with 10 bases between them. CDR3 sequence reads: CATTTSPTDTQYF. CDR3 bases: TGTGCCACCACCACTTCCCCCACAGATACGCAGTATTTT.